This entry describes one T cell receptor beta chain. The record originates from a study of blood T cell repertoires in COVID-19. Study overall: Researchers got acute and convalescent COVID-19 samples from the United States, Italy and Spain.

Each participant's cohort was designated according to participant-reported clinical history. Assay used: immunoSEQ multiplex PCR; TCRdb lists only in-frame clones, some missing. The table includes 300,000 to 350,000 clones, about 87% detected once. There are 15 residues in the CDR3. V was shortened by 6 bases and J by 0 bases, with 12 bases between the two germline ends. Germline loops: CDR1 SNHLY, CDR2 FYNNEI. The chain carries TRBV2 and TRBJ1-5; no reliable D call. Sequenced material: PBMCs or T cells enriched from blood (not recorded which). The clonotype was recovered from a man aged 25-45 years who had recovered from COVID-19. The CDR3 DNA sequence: TGTGCCAGCAGCCCAAGACACGATAGCAATCAGCCCCAGCATTTT. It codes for CASSPRHDSNQPQHF.